The rows below give T cell receptor beta chains drawn from one sample of a study of blood T cell repertoires in COVID-19. Clones were read by immunoSEQ multiplex PCR, and TCRdb kept only the in-frame ones, dropping some. The data show approximately 65,000 clones, approximately 81% seen once. Sample: PBMCs or T cells enriched from blood (not recorded which). Source of these receptors: a woman in her 40s with acute COVID-19. CDR3s include the opening cysteine and the closing phenylalanine or tryptophan. A D gene is named only where the DNA matches it firmly. The size entry is marked missing in some rows and otherwise reads once, few, many or a size class.

J gene	V gene	clone size	D gene	CDR3 DNA	CDR3 protein
TRBJ1-2	TRBV3-1/TRBV3-2	-	-	TGTGCCAGCAGCCCAAACAGTGGGGGCTACACCTTC	CASSPNSGGYTF
TRBJ1-2	TRBV11-2	few	-	TGTGCCAGCGGTACCGGGACTGCTAACTATGGCTACACCTTC	CASGTGTANYGYTF
TRBJ1-2	TRBV29-1	-	TRBD1	TGCAGCGTTGACCCCCTTCGACTTGACAGGGGGCGCTTTTCTGGCTACACCTTC	CSVDPLRLDRGRFSGYTF
TRBJ1-4	TRBV5-1	once	TRBD1	TGCGCCAGCAGCTTGACGGCAGGGGGCGCCTATGAAAAACTGTTTTTT	CASSLTAGGAYEKLFF
TRBJ1-1	TRBV9	-	-	TGTGCCAGCAGCCCGCACGGGGGATCGGACACTGAAGCTTTCTTT	CASSPHGGSDTEAFF
TRBJ1-5	TRBV6-5	-	TRBD1	TGTGCCAGCAGTTACCTCACAGGGGAGGGCAATCAGCCCCAGCATTTT	CASSYLTGEGNQPQHF
TRBJ1-3	TRBV18	-	-	TGTGCCAGCTCACCACCGGTGGGACTGGGAAACACCATATATTTT	CASSPPVGLGNTIYF
TRBJ2-3	TRBV2	-	TRBD1	TGTGCCACCTGGACAGGGTTGACAGATACGCAGTATTTT	CATWTGLTDTQYF
TRBJ2-5	TRBV28	-	TRBD1	TGTGCCAGCAGTTTCCCGCGTCGGACAGGGCAAGAGACCCAGTACTTC	CASSFPRRTGQETQYF
TRBJ2-2	TRBV7-8	once	-	TGTGCCAGCAGCTTAGCGCGGGCAGAGCACACCGGGGAGCTGTTTTTT	CASSLARAEHTGELFF
TRBJ2-4	TRBV28	-	TRBD1	TGTGCCAGCAGTACTGTGGGGCAGGGGGTGAAAGGCATTCAGTACTTC	CASSTVGQGVKGIQYF
TRBJ2-1	TRBV12-5	-	-	TGTGCTAGTGCCCCGGACAGTTACAATGAGCAGTTCTTC	CASAPDSYNEQFF
TRBJ2-2	TRBV28	-	-	TGTGCCAGCTTGACTTGGAACACCGGGGAGCTGTTTTTT	CASLTWNTGELFF
TRBJ2-2	TRBV29-1	-	TRBD1	TGCAGCGCCAAGACAGGGCCTGACACCGGGGAGCTGTTTTTT	CSAKTGPDTGELFF
TRBJ2-1	TRBV3-1/TRBV3-2	-	TRBD2	TGTGCCAGCAGCAGACTAGCGGGGTACAATGAGCAGTTCTTC	CASSRLAGYNEQFF
TRBJ2-3	TRBV29-1	-	TRBD2	TGCAGCGTTGCCGGGGGTGGACTAGCGGGAGGCTTGAACACAGATACGCAGTATTTT	CSVAGGGLAGGLNTDTQYF
TRBJ1-6	TRBV28	-	-	TGTGCCATTCGTCGGGGGTTAGGTAATTCACCCCTCCACTTT	CAIRRGLGNSPLHF
TRBJ1-2	TRBV19	-	TRBD1	TGTGCCAGTAGTAGCGCAGGGGGCTATGGCTACACCTTC	CASSSAGGYGYTF
TRBJ2-3	TRBV18	-	-	TGTGCCAGCTCACAGAGGGTTGGCCGTACTAGCACAGATACGCAGTATTTT	CASSQRVGRTSTDTQYF
TRBJ1-2	TRBV6-5	-	-	TGTGCCAGCAGCGCATGGAGCGGGCCCGATGGCTACACCTTC	CASSAWSGPDGYTF
TRBJ1-5	TRBV3-1/TRBV3-2	-	-	TGTGCCAGCAGCCAAGACGGGGTTAGCAATCAGCCCCAGCATTTT	CASSQDGVSNQPQHF
TRBJ1-5	TRBV19	-	-	TGTGCCAGTAGCCTTGGGACACATAGCAATCAGCCCCAGCATTTT	CASSLGTHSNQPQHF
TRBJ1-1	TRBV19	-	-	TGTGCCAGTAGTAGCCGACAGTCGAACACTGAAGCTTTCTTT	CASSSRQSNTEAFF
TRBJ1-1	TRBV14	-	-	TGTGCCAGCAGCCAGGTTGCAGGTCGGACTGAAGCTTTCTTT	CASSQVAGRTEAFF
TRBJ2-1	TRBV3-1/TRBV3-2	-	TRBD2	TGTGCCAGCAGCCAAGAGAGGGGCGGGAGGGCCGGCTCCTACAATGAGCAGTTCTTC	CASSQERGGRAGSYNEQFF
TRBJ2-2	TRBV6-5	-	TRBD2	TGTGCCAGCAGTTTTCGGGGGGTAAACACCGGGGAGCTGTTTTTT	CASSFRGVNTGELFF
TRBJ2-3	TRBV18	once	TRBD2	TGTGCCAGCTCATCACCCGGGGAGCGGGAGGGCCCCGCAGATACGCAGTATTTT	CASSSPGEREGPADTQYF
TRBJ1-1	TRBV18	-	-	TGTGCCAGCTCACCACCTCTTGGGTGGGAGGCTTTCTTT	CASSPPLGWEAFF
TRBJ1-4	TRBV5-1	-	-	TGCGCCAGCAGCTTGGGAGAGGGCTCTAATGAAAAACTGTTTTTT	CASSLGEGSNEKLFF
TRBJ2-7	TRBV11-3	-	-	TGTGCCAGCAGCCTCCGGCGGCGGGACTCATACGAGCAGTACTTC	CASSLRRRDSYEQYF
TRBJ1-5	TRBV5-6	-	-	TGTGCCAGCAGCCCCTCCGACCAGGCGACAAATCAGCCCCAGCATTTT	CASSPSDQATNQPQHF
TRBJ2-2	TRBV5-1	-	-	TGCGCCAGCAGCTCCGACTTTTTAGACACCGGGGAGCTGTTTTTT	CASSSDFLDTGELFF
TRBJ2-3	TRBV5-1	-	TRBD2	TGCGCCAGCAGCCATCGACTAGCGGGGAGCACAGATACGCAGTATTTT	CASSHRLAGSTDTQYF
TRBJ1-6	TRBV6-5	-	-	TGTGCGAGCACCCTTGAGGGATCCTATAATTCACCCCTCCACTTT	CASTLEGSYNSPLHF
TRBJ1-6	TRBV4-1	-	TRBD1	TGCGCCAGCAGCCCCAGACAGGGCACTAATTCACCCCTCCACTTT	CASSPRQGTNSPLHF
TRBJ1-3	TRBV27	once	-	TGTGCCAGCAGTTCTTTGGGCGAGACAGGAAACACCATATATTTT	CASSSLGETGNTIYF
TRBJ2-7	TRBV9	-	TRBD2	TGTGCCAGCAGCCCCCGTGGGGCGGGAGGGACCGAGTACTTC	CASSPRGAGGTEYF
TRBJ2-1	TRBV7-2	-	TRBD2	TGTGCCAGCAGCTTGAATCCGCGGGGGGGCAATGAGCAGTTCTTC	CASSLNPRGGNEQFF
TRBJ1-1	TRBV5-1	-	TRBD1	TGCGCCAGCAGCTCGCGACCTTGGACAGGGGACACTGAAGCTTTCTTT	CASSSRPWTGDTEAFF
TRBJ1-5	TRBV18	-	-	TGTGCCAGCTCACGGGTCAGGGGTAGCAATCAGCCCCAGCATTTT	CASSRVRGSNQPQHF
TRBJ1-2	TRBV28	few	-	TGTGCCAGCAGCCACGACACAAACTATGGCTACACCTTC	CASSHDTNYGYTF
TRBJ1-1	TRBV10-3	-	-	TGTGCCATCAGTGAACAGGGAAGCACTGAAGCTTTCTTT	CAISEQGSTEAFF
TRBJ1-4	TRBV6-5	-	TRBD1	TGTGTCAGCAGTTCGCCCGGGACAGGCGGTGAAAAACTGTTTTTT	CVSSSPGTGGEKLFF